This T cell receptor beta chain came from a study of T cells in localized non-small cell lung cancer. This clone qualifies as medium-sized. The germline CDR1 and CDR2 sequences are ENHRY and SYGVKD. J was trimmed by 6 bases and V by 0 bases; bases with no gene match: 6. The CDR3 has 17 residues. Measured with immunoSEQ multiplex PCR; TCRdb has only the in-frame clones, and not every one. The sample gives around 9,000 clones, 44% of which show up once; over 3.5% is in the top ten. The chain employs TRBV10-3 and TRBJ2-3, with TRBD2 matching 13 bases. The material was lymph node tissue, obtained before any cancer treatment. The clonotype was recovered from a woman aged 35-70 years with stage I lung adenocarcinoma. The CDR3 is CAISESGTSGVTDTQYF. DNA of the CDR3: TGTGCCATCAGTGAGTCCGGGACTAGCGGGGTAACGGATACGCAGTATTTT.